Below, 27 T cell receptor beta chains from the same sample are listed, as sequenced in a study of T cells in Graves' hyperthyroidism and ophthalmopathy. Amplified TCR beta CDR3 regions derived from RNA transcripts. Researchers ran a first-round RT-PCR on the TCR CDR3 using the HTBI primer set. TCRdb reprocessed the multiplex PCR reads with MiXCR, giving one entry per CDR3 protein. The data hold more than 300,000 distinct CDR3 sequences, with about 18% observed a single time. Sequenced sample: blood. The receptors originated from a man younger than 35 with Graves' ophthalmopathy.

In this sample, this clonotype turned up a few times. V is TRBV9 and J is TRBJ2-1; D is perhaps TRBD2 (5 bases). V was clipped by 0 bases and J by 9 bases, with 10 bases between them. Germline CDR1 is SGDLS and CDR2 is YYNGEE. The CDR3 contains 13 residues. The CDR3 DNA is TGTGCCAGCAGCGTAGAGGGAGAAGGTGAGCAGTTCTTC. Protein product: CASSVEGEGEQFF. Together with reference TRBV9 and TRBJ2-1, the CDR3 gives the full variable domain: DSGVTQTPKHLITATGQRVTLRCSPRSGDLSVYWYQQSLDQGLQFLIQYYNGEERAKGNILERFSAQQFPDLHSELNLSSLELGDSALYFCASSVEGEGEQFFGPGTRLTVL.

This clonotype was seen ten or more times. This chain links TRBV29-1 with TRBJ1-1, with D uncertain. Trimming took off 0 bases at V and 0 bases at J, with 11 bases between the two ends. The germline gives CDR1 SQVTM, CDR2 ANQGSEA. The CDR3 loop spans 15 amino acids. The CDR3 DNA follows: TGCAGCGTTGAAGATGGGAGAGGGATGAACACTGAAGCTTTCTTT. Amino acid sequence: CSVEDGRGMNTEAFF.

V and J are TRBV6-1 and TRBJ2-7, with D perhaps matching TRBD2 (7 bases). Trimming shortened V by 6 bases and J by 5 bases, and 17 bases separated the two germline ends. In germline, CDR1 is MNHNS, CDR2 SASEGT. The CDR3 loop spans 14 amino acids. The CDR3: CASREGGYLDEQYF. The CDR3 DNA follows: TGTGCCAGCAGGGAGGGGGGGTATCTGGACGAGCAGTACTTC.

This clonotype was found many times. The V call is TRBV27, the J call TRBJ2-7, with 9 bases that match TRBD1. V dropped 5 bases and J dropped 2; count of bases not matched to a gene: 7. The germline V gene has CDR1 MNHEY and CDR2 SMNVEV (reference sequence). The length of the CDR3 is 15 residues. CDR3 DNA: TGTGCCAGCAGTCTCGGGACAGGGCTTGCCTACGAGCAGTACTTC. It specifies CASSLGTGLAYEQYF.

The chain joins TRBV4-1 to TRBJ2-3; D might be TRBD1 (6 bases). The V and J ends lost 4 bases and 2 bases respectively, with 19 bases between them. This CDR3 is 17 amino acids long. The germline CDR1 and CDR2 sequences are MGHRA and YSYEKL. The DNA for the CDR3 is TGCGCCAGCAGCCCCCCCGGTGGGGACATACCCACAGATACGCAGTATTTT. This codes for CASSPPGGDIPTDTQYF.

The table lists this clonotype with many counts. The rearrangement links TRBV5-1 to TRBJ2-3; D ambiguous. V was cut by 4 bases and J by 2 bases, with 8 bases left in between. This CDR3 spans 13 amino acids. The germline gives CDR1 SGHRS, CDR2 YFSETQ. The CDR3 here is CASSAGFTDTQYF. The CDR3 DNA sequence: TGCGCCAGCAGCGCAGGTTTCACAGATACGCAGTATTTT.

There are a few counts of this clonotype. The gene calls are TRBV28 and TRBJ1-5, with a tentative D call TRBD1 (6 bases). The CDR3 sequence is 13 residues long. V was shortened by 2 bases and J by 9 bases, with 11 bases between the two germline ends. Germline CDR1 reads MDHEN; CDR2 reads SYDVKM. The CDR3 region has the DNA TGTGCCAGCAGTTTACAACAGGGCGGGCCCCAGCATTTT. It codes for CASSLQQGGPQHF.

This clonotype was recorded at least ten times. The rearrangement joins TRBV13 to TRBJ1-3; D is unresolved. Germline V gene sequence: CDR1 PRHDT, CDR2 FYEKMQ (reference sequence). The CDR3 runs 16 residues. V was trimmed by 1 base and J by 2 bases, leaving 12 bases between them. CDR3 loop: CASSLADLGPGNTIYF. CDR3 nucleotide sequence: TGTGCCAGCAGCTTAGCGGACCTCGGACCTGGAAACACCATATATTTT.

In its sample, this clonotype was seen many times. The CDR3 region is CASSSSSGGNMFF. The CDR3 DNA follows: TGTGCCAGCAGTTCTTCATCGGGGGGGAACATGTTCTTC. The chain is built from TRBV12-3 or TRBV12-4 and TRBJ2-1; 8 bases fit TRBD2. Losses at the gene ends were 4 bases for V and 15 bases for J; bases not matched to a gene: 11. There are 13 residues in the CDR3.

V gene TRBV6-2 or TRBV6-3 combines with J gene TRBJ1-5, with D possibly matching TRBD1 (6 bases). Germline CDR1 reads MNHEY; CDR2 reads SVGEGT. The CDR3 has 14 residues. V was cut by 7 bases and J by 2 bases, with 12 bases left in between. The CDR3 DNA follows: TGTGCCAGCAAGTTCAGACAGGGCAATCAGCCCCAGCATTTT. This sequence encodes CASKFRQGNQPQHF.

The chain is built from TRBV19 and TRBJ1-1, with D unclear. The CDR3 contains 13 residues. The germline V gene encodes CDR1 LNHDA and CDR2 SQIVND (reference sequence). The ends were cut back, 7 bases at V and 4 bases at J, with 13 bases in the middle. CDR3 protein: CASKEFDGTEAFF. The CDR3 DNA is TGTGCCAGTAAGGAGTTTGATGGCACTGAAGCTTTCTTT.

To note about this clonotype: A much larger clone lies a single base off, so this may be a read error. The chain links TRBV6-1 to TRBJ2-1; 10 nucleotides align to TRBD1. CDR3 length: 15 residues. In germline, CDR1 is MNHNS, CDR2 SASEGT. V lost 3 bases to trimming and J lost 4 bases; unmatched junction nucleotides: 3. DNA of the CDR3: TGTGCCAGCAGTGACCCGGACAGGGGGTACAATGAGCAGTTCTTC. Its translation: CASSDPDRGYNEQFF.

This clonotype was detected many times. V is TRBV28 and J is TRBJ2-1; 11 positions agree with TRBD1. V shed 5 bases, J shed 7 bases, and the junction held 4 bases outside the gene matches. Per germline, CDR1 MDHEN and CDR2 SYDVKM. This CDR3 spans 14 amino acids. CDR3 nucleotide sequence: TGTGCCAGCAGTCCAGGACAGGGGGCTAATGAGCAGTTCTTC. Its protein is CASSPGQGANEQFF. Complete variable domain (other parts from reference TRBV28 and TRBJ2-1): DVKVTQSSRYLVKRTGEKVFLECVQDMDHENMFWYRQDPGLGLRLIYFSYDVKMKEKGDIPEGYSVSREKKERFSLILESASTNQTSMYLCASSPGQGANEQFFGPGTRLTVL.

This clonotype was recorded many times. The chain joins TRBV11-1 to TRBJ1-1; 8 bases map to TRBD1. The CDR3 has 14 residues. J was trimmed by 5 bases and V by 5 bases; bases with no gene match: 7. Germline CDR1 and CDR2: SGHAT and FQDESV (reference sequence). The CDR3 reads CASSAGQGRTEAFF. The CDR3 DNA follows: TGTGCCAGCAGCGCCGGACAGGGTAGGACTGAAGCTTTCTTT.

This clonotype was counted many times. CDR3 DNA: TGTGCCAGCAGCTTTACTGCTATGAACACTGAAGCTTTCTTT. Translated: CASSFTAMNTEAFF. J is TRBJ1-1 and V is TRBV11-2, with unresolved D. Between the trimmed V and J ends, which lost 3 bases and 0 bases, there was a span of 8 bases. The germline V gene encodes CDR1 SGHAT and CDR2 FQNNGV. The CDR3 consists of 14 residues.

The chain is built from TRBV5-1 and TRBJ1-3; weak D call: TRBD1 (5 bases). Trimming took off 0 bases at V and 9 bases at J, with 13 bases between the two ends. The CDR3 spans 14 residues. Germline-derived CDR1 and CDR2 are SGHRS and YFSETQ. The CDR3 bases are TGCGCCAGCAGCTTGGAGAGGGGAAGCGGCACCATATATTTT. This gives the protein CASSLERGSGTIYF. The variable domain in full, with the rest retrieved from reference TRBV5-1 and TRBJ1-3, is KAGVTQTPRYLIKTRGQQVTLSCSPISGHRSVSWYQQTPGQGLQFLFEYFSETQRNKGNFPGRFSGRQFSNSRSEMNVSTLELGDSALYLCASSLERGSGTIYFGEGSWLTVV.

This clonotype was observed many times. The V gene is TRBV10-3, the J gene TRBJ1-1; no definite D call. The CDR3 totals 13 residues. Germline V gene lookup returns CDR1 ENHRY and CDR2 SYGVKD. Between the trimmed V and J ends, which lost 6 bases and 1 base, there was a span of 9 bases. The CDR3 is CAIRLTENTEAFF. The CDR3 DNA reads as TGTGCCATCAGATTGACTGAGAACACTGAAGCTTTCTTT.

The V call is TRBV5-6, the J call TRBJ2-1; D uncertain. CDR3 length equals 14 residues. Trimming removed 0 bases at V and 3 bases at J, with 7 bases between. Germline V gives CDR1 SGHDT, CDR2 YYEEEE. As DNA, the CDR3 is TGTGCCAGCAGCTTGGTCGACGACTACAATGAGCAGTTCTTC. Amino acids: CASSLVDDYNEQFF.

Ten or more counts support this clonotype. The chain links TRBV7-8 to TRBJ1-1; no reliable D call. Germline CDR1 reads SGHVS; CDR2 reads FQNEAQ. V lost 1 base to trimming and J lost 1 base, with 7 bases between them. This CDR3 has 14 amino acids. The CDR3 bases are TGTGCCAGCAGCTTAGGGGTTCAGAACACTGAAGCTTTCTTT. Protein product: CASSLGVQNTEAFF. The full variable domain, rest sourced from reference TRBV7-8 and TRBJ1-1, is GAGVSQSPRYKVAKRGQDVALRCDPISGHVSLFWYQQALGQGPEFLTYFQNEAQLDKSGLPSDRFFAERPEGSVSTLKIQRTQQEDSAVYLCASSLGVQNTEAFFGQGTRLTVV.

This rearrangement joins TRBV20-1 to TRBJ1-2, with D unclear. The germline V and J ends were trimmed by 3 bases and 4 bases, with 18 bases remaining between them. Germline CDR1 DFQATT, CDR2 SNEGSKA (reference sequence). The CDR3 extends over 15 amino acids. In DNA form, the CDR3 reads TGCAGTGCTAGGATAGCGGACGAGAAAACCTATGGCTACACCTTC. Protein: CSARIADEKTYGYTF.

This clonotype was counted ten times or more. V usage is TRBV20-1 and J usage is TRBJ2-2; no definite D call. Germline V gene lookup returns CDR1 DFQATT and CDR2 SNEGSKA (reference sequence). V lost 7 bases and J lost 4, with 7 bases in between. This CDR3 has 11 residues. DNA for the CDR3: TGCAGTGTTCGGCGCACCGGGGAGCTGTTTTTT. It yields the protein CSVRRTGELFF.

This chain connects TRBV7-2 to TRBJ1-4; D may be TRBD1 (5 bases). With 5 bases removed from V and 2 bases from J, the gap between germline ends came to 9 bases. CDR1 is SGHTA, CDR2 FQGNSA, per germline. The CDR3 runs 14 residues. CDR3 coding DNA: TGTGCCAGCAGCCCGGGGCAGACTAATGAAAAACTGTTTTTT. Its protein product is CASSPGQTNEKLFF.

J is TRBJ2-3 and V is TRBV27, with D perhaps given as TRBD1 or TRBD2 (5 bases each). Germline V CDR1 and CDR2: MNHEY, SMNVEV (reference sequence). V was clipped by 5 bases and J by 6 bases, with 12 bases between them. The CDR3 spans 13 residues. Written as DNA, the CDR3 is TGTGCCAGCAGTGTCCAGGGAGTTGATACGCAGTATTTT. Translation: CASSVQGVDTQYF.

There are many counts of this clonotype. This chain links TRBV6-6 with TRBJ2-1; 15 bases line up with TRBD2. J lost 9 bases, V lost 1 base, and 4 bases had no gene match. The CDR3 runs 16 residues. Germline CDR1 reads MNHNY; CDR2 reads SVGAGI (reference sequence). CDR3 residues: CASSYWTSGGEGEQFF. CDR3 DNA: TGTGCCAGCAGTTACTGGACTAGCGGGGGGGAAGGTGAGCAGTTCTTC.

This clonotype came up a few times. One base away lies a much larger clone, so this may be a sequencing read error. This chain joins TRBV12-3 or TRBV12-4 and TRBJ2-7; TRBD1 matches 7 bases. The CDR3 contains 12 residues. The J segment lost 3 bases and the V segment lost 5 bases, leaving 1 base of the junction unmatched. The CDR3 DNA reads TGTGCCAGCAGTGACAGGGTCTACGAGCAGTACTTC. It encodes CASSDRVYEQYF.

There are many counts of this clonotype. CDR3 nucleotides: TGTGCCAGCAGTCCAGGGAGGGCCCCGGGGGGGGAGCAGTACTTC. Residues: CASSPGRAPGGEQYF. The chain joins TRBV6-1 to TRBJ2-7; TRBD2 matches at 8 bases. The CDR3 spans 15 residues. Per the germline V gene, CDR1 is MNHNS and CDR2 is SASEGT. V lost 5 bases, J lost 7 bases, and 13 bases stayed unmatched.

The genes are TRBV7-8 and TRBJ1-1; no reliable D call. Germline lookup yields CDR1 SGHVS and CDR2 FQNEAQ. V lost 3 bases, J lost 5 bases, and 13 bases lay in between. CDR3 length equals 14 residues. CDR3 region: CASSFDELKTEAFF. The CDR3 DNA reads TGTGCCAGCAGCTTCGACGAGTTAAAGACTGAAGCTTTCTTT.